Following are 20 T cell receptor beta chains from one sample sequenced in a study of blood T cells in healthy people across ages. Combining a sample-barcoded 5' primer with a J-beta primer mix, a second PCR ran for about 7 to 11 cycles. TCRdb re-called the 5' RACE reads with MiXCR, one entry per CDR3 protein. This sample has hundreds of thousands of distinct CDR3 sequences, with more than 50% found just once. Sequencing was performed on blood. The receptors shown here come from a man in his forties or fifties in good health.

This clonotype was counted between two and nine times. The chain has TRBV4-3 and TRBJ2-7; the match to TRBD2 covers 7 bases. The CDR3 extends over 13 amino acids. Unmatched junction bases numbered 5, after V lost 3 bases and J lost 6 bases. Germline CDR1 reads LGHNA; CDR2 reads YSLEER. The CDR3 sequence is CASSQSRGTEQYF. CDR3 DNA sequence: TGCGCCAGCAGCCAGTCGCGGGGGACCGAGCAGTACTTC.

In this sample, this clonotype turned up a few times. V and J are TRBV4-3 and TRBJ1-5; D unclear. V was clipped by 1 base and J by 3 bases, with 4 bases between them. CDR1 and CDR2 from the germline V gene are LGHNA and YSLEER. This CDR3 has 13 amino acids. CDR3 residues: CASSQAFNQPQHF. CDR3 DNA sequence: TGCGCCAGCAGCCAAGCTTTCAATCAGCCCCAGCATTTT.

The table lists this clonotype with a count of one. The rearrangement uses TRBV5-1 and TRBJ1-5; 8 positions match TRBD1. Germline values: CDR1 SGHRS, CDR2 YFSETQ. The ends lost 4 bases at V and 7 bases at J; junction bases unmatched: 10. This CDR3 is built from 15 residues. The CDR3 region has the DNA TGCGCCAGCAGCGCAGGACAGGGAGGGGAACAGCCCCAGCATTTT. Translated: CASSAGQGGEQPQHF.

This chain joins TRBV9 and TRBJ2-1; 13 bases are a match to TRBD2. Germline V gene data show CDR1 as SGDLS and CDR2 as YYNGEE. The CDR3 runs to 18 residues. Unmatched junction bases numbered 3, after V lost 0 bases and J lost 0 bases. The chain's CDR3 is CASSVDRTSGSSYNEQFF. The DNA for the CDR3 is TGTGCCAGCAGCGTAGACAGGACTAGCGGGAGCTCCTACAATGAGCAGTTCTTC. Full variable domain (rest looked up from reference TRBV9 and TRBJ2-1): DSGVTQTPKHLITATGQRVTLRCSPRSGDLSVYWYQQSLDQGLQFLIQYYNGEERAKGNILERFSAQQFPDLHSELNLSSLELGDSALYFCASSVDRTSGSSYNEQFFGPGTRLTVL.

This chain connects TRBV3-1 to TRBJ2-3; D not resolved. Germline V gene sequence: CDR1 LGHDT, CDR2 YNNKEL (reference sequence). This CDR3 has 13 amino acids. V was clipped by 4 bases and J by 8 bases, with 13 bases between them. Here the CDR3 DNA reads TGTGCCAGCAGCCCCGACGCCATGGGTACGCAGTATTTT. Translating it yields CASSPDAMGTQYF.

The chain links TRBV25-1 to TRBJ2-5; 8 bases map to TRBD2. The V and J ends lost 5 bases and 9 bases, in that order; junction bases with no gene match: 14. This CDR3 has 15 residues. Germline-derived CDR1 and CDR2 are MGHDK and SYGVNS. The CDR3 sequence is CASSTAGLGGFSQYF. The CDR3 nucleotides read TGTGCCAGCAGTACCGCGGGACTAGGTGGTTTTTCCCAGTACTTC.

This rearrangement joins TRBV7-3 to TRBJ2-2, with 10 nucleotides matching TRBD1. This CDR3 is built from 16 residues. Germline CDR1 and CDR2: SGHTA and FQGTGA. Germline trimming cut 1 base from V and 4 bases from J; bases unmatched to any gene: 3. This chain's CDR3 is CASSLRTGGGTGELFF. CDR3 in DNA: TGTGCCAGCAGCTTAAGGACAGGGGGGGGCACCGGGGAGCTGTTTTTT. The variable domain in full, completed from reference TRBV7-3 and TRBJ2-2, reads GAGVSQTPSNKVTEKGKYVELRCDPISGHTALYWYRQSLGQGPEFLIYFQGTGAADDSGLPNDRFFAVRPEGSVSTLKIQRTERGDSAVYLCASSLRTGGGTGELFFGEGSRLTVL.

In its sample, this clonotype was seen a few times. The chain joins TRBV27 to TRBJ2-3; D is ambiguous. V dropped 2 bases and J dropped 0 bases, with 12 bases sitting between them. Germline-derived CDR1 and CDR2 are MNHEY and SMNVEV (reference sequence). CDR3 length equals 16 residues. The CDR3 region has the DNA TGTGCCAGCAGTTTACTTCAGGCGATAAGCACAGATACGCAGTATTTT. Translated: CASSLLQAISTDTQYF.

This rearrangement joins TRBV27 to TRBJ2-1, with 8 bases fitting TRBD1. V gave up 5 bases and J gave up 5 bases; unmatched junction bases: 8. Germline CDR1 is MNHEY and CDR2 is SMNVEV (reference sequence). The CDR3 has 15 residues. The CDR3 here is CASSLRRQGNNEQFF. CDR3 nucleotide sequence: TGTGCCAGCAGTCTCCGCCGACAGGGGAACAATGAGCAGTTCTTC.

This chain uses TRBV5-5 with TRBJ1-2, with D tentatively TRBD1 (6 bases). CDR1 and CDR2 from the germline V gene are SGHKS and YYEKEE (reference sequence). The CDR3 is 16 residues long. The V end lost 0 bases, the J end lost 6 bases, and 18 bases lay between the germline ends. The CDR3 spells CASSLERKQGFDGYTF. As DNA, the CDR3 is TGTGCCAGCAGCTTGGAGCGGAAACAGGGATTTGATGGCTACACCTTC.

As DNA, the CDR3 is TGTGCCAGCAGCACCAGCGCATGGGACACCGCGAACACCGGGGAGCTGTTTTTT. As protein: CASSTSAWDTANTGELFF. This rearrangement joins TRBV28 to TRBJ2-2; D might be TRBD1 (6 bases). Trimming removed 6 bases at V and 0 bases at J, with 20 bases between. In germline, CDR1 is MDHEN, CDR2 SYDVKM. The CDR3 is made up of 18 amino acids.

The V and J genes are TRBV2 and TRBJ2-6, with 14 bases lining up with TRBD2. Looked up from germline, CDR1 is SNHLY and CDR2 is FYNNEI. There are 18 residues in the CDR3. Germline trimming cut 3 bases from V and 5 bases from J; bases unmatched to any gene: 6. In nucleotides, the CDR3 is TGTGCCAGCAGTGACCTGGGGACTAGCGGGGGTAGGGCCAACGTCCTGACTTTC. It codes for CASSDLGTSGGRANVLTF. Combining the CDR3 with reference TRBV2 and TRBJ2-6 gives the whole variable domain EPEVTQTPSHQVTQMGQEVILRCVPISNHLYFYWYRQILGQKVEFLVSFYNNEISEKSEIFDDQFSVERPDGSNFTLKIRSTKLEDSAMYFCASSDLGTSGGRANVLTFGAGSRLTVL.

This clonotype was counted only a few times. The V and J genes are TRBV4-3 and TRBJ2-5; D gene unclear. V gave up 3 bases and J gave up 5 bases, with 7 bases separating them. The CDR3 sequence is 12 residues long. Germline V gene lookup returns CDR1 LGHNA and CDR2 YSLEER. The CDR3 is CASSHNSETQYF. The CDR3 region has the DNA TGCGCCAGCAGCCACAATAGCGAGACCCAGTACTTC.

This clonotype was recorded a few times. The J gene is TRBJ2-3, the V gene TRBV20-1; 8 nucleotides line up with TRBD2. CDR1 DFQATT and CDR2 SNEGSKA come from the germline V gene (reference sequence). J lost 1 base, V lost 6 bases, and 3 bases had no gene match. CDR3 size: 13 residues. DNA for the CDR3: TGCAGTGCCAATAGCGGGGGCACAGATACGCAGTATTTT. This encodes CSANSGGTDTQYF.

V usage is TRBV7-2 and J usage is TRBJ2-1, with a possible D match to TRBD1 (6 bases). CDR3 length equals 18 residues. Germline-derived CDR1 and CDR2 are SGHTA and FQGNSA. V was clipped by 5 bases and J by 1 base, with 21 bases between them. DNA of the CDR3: TGTGCCAGCAGCCGGCCCAGCACCGGGACAAAATCCTACAATGAGCAGTTCTTC. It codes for CASSRPSTGTKSYNEQFF.

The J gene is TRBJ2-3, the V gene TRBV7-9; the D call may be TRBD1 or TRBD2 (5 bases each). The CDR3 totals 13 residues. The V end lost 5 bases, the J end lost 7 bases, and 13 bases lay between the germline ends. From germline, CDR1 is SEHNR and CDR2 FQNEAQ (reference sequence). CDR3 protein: CASSLRGAHTQYF. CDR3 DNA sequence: TGTGCCAGCAGCCTCCGAGGGGCTCATACGCAGTATTTT.

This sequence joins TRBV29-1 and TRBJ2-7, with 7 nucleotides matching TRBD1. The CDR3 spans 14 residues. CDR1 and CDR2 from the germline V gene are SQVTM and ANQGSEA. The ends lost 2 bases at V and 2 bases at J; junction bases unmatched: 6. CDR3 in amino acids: CSVESETGPYEQYF. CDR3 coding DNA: TGCAGCGTTGAATCGGAGACAGGGCCCTACGAGCAGTACTTC.

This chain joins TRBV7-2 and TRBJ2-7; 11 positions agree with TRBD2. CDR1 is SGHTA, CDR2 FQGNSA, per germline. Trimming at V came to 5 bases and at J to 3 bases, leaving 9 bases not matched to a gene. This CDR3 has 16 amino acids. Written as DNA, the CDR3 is TGTGCCAGCAGCCCCGGGACTAGCGGATTTTTCTACGAGCAGTACTTC. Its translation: CASSPGTSGFFYEQYF.

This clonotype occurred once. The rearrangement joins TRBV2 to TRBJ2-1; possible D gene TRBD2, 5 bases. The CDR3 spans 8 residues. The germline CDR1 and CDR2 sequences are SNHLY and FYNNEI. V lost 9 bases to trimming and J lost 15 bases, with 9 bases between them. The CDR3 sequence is CARDRGFF. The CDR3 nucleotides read TGTGCCAGGGACCGGGGGTTCTTC.

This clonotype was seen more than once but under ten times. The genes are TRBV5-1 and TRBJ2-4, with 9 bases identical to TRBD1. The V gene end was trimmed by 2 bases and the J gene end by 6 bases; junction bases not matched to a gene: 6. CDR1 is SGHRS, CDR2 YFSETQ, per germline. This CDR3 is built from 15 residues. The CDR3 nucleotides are TGCGCCAGCAGCTTTGGGGACAGGGCAACAAACATTCAGTACTTC. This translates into CASSFGDRATNIQYF.